This TCR beta chain was captured in a study of shared clonotypes between healthy human individuals. At the level of the study: The study used three CD4 naive, three CD4 memory, two CD8 naive and one CD8 memory plate per donor. Study results and limitations: Few donors restricted represented genetic and exposure-history diversity. In a few donors, around 5.5% of naive CD4 clonotypes appeared in common.

Assay runs were performed at deep level. Using immunoSEQ multiplex PCR, the repertoire was profiled, and TCRdb retains in-frame clones only, with some absent. The data show about 1.5 million clones, 95% to 97% seen once. On this clone itself: Its matching antigen is unknown.

V gave up 6 bases and J gave up 0 bases, with 20 bases separating them. The CDR3 extends over 17 amino acids. The germline V gene encodes CDR1 SGHTA and CDR2 FQGNSA. Sequences were obtained from naive CD4+ T cells sorted from blood. Stated subset: CD45RA+ positively selected. The TCR comes from a man younger than 40 in good health. The chain carries TRBV7-2 and TRBJ1-2, with D perhaps matching TRBD1 (6 bases). The chain's CDR3 is CASSRIGQIGANYGYTF. The CDR3, as DNA: TGTGCCAGCAGTAGGATTGGACAGATAGGAGCTAACTATGGCTACACCTTC.